This entry lists 21 T cell receptor beta chains sequenced from one sample in a study of T cell repertoires in cytomegalovirus infection. TCRdb passed the reads through MiXCR, listing each CDR3 protein once. The table records about a million distinct CDR3 sequences, roughly 31% of them present only once. For these receptors, no antigen is known. Sample: cultured CD8+ T cells from PBMCs, taken from culture after CMV antigen stimulation. The receptors come from a human donor in good health (CMV status not recorded). Some clones in this sample may be carry-over from other donors' samples.

V is TRBV6-2 or TRBV6-3 and J is TRBJ2-7; tentatively, D is TRBD1 (6 bases). Germline V gives CDR1 MNHEY, CDR2 SVGEGT. Deletions cut 2 bases from V and 3 bases from J, with 8 bases between. The CDR3 runs 13 residues. The CDR3 nucleotides are TGTGCCAGCAGTTACCAGGGGAACTACGAGCAGTACGTC. Translating gives CASSYQGNYEQYV.

This clonotype has more than one count but fewer than ten. The chain uses TRBV20-1 and TRBJ2-1, with D perhaps being TRBD1 or TRBD2 (5 bases each). Trimming removed 2 bases from V and 10 bases from J, with 24 bases in between. The CDR3 sequence is 16 residues long. Germline-derived CDR1 and CDR2 are DFQATT and SNEGSKA (reference sequence). This CDR3 reads CSARRQRARWDEEQFF. CDR3 DNA sequence: TGCAGTGCTAGACGCCAAAGAGCCCGGTGGGACGAAGAGCAGTTCTTC.

The chain is built from TRBV29-1 and TRBJ1-2; 9 bases align to TRBD1. This CDR3 is 13 amino acids long. Germline V gives CDR1 SQVTM, CDR2 ANQGSEA. V lost 7 bases and J lost 2; bases outside the gene matches: 5. CDR3 DNA: TGCAGCGCCGAAGGACAGGGGAACTATGGCTACACCTTC. Its protein product is CSAEGQGNYGYTF.

This clonotype was seen a handful of times. A much larger clone differs by one base, so this may be a read error. This chain joins TRBV27 and TRBJ2-6, with D uncertain. Germline CDR1 is MNHEY and CDR2 is SMNVEV (reference sequence). V gave up 4 bases and J gave up 2 bases, with 3 bases separating them. This CDR3 comprises 13 residues. This CDR3 reads CASSWPGANVLTF. CDR3 DNA: TGTGCCAGCAGTTGGCCTGGGGCCAACGTCCTGACTTTC.

The CDR3: CSARKGGAEQFF. The DNA for the CDR3 is TGCAGTGCTAGGAAAGGGGGGGCAGAGCAGTTCTTC. The chain employs TRBV20-1 and TRBJ2-1, with D tentatively TRBD2 (7 bases). The CDR3 extends over 12 amino acids. With 3 bases removed from V and 10 bases from J, the gap between germline ends came to 13 bases. Germline V gene sequence: CDR1 DFQATT, CDR2 SNEGSKA (reference sequence).

The rearrangement uses TRBV10-3 and TRBJ2-7; TRBD1 is a possible D gene (5 bases). The CDR3 spans 12 residues. Trimming left V 3 bases short and J 6 bases short, with 9 bases between. CDR1 and CDR2 from the germline V gene are ENHRY and SYGVKD. The CDR3 DNA sequence: TGTGCCATCAGTGACTCAGGGCTCGAGCAGTACGTC. Residues: CAISDSGLEQYV.

This clonotype was counted many times. The gene calls are TRBV19 and TRBJ1-5, with D unclear. From germline, CDR1 is LNHDA and CDR2 SQIVND (reference sequence). Trimming left V 7 bases short and J 0 bases short, with 4 bases between. CDR3 length: 12 residues. The CDR3 sequence: CASKYSNQPQHF. CDR3 DNA: TGTGCCAGTAAATATAGCAATCAGCCCCAGCATTTT.

This clonotype has more than one count but fewer than ten. V gene TRBV14 combines with J gene TRBJ2-7; no firm D call. Looked up from germline, CDR1 is SGHDN and CDR2 is FVKESK. The CDR3 runs to 15 residues. Between the trimmed V and J ends, which lost 2 bases and 2 bases, there was a span of 13 bases. The CDR3 DNA is TGTGCCAGCAGCCAATCCGCACGGTGGACCTACGAGCAGTACTTC. The encoded protein is CASSQSARWTYEQYF.

This clonotype has just a few counts. The J gene is TRBJ2-3, the V gene TRBV7-8; the D gene is possibly TRBD1 (5 bases). Trimming left V 5 bases short and J 2 bases short, with 8 bases between. Germline V gene data show CDR1 as SGHVS and CDR2 as FQNEAQ. The length of the CDR3 is 13 residues. CDR3 sequence reads: CASSTTDTDTQYF. As DNA, the CDR3 is TGTGCCAGCAGCACGACAGACACAGATACGCAGTATTTT.

CDR3 loop: CASTAGGAGRHGYTF. Here the CDR3 DNA reads TGTGCCAGCACCGCGGGGGGGGCGGGCCGCCATGGCTACACCTTC. V and J are TRBV2 and TRBJ1-2; D possibly corresponds to TRBD1 (6 bases). This CDR3 spans 15 amino acids. Germline loops: CDR1 SNHLY, CDR2 FYNNEI. Trimming took off 7 bases at V and 6 bases at J, with 21 bases between the two ends. The whole variable domain, filled in from reference TRBV2 and TRBJ1-2, reads EPEVTQTPSHQVTQMGQEVILRCVPISNHLYFYWYRQILGQKVEFLVSFYNNEISEKSEIFDDQFSVERPDGSNFTLKIRSTKLEDSAMYFCASTAGGAGRHGYTFGSGTRLTVV.

At least ten counts were recorded for this clonotype. DNA of the CDR3: TGTGCCAGCAGTCCTAGGGACCGAAGCTATGGCTACACCTTC. Translation gives CASSPRDRSYGYTF. V gene TRBV12-3 or TRBV12-4 combines with J gene TRBJ1-2, with D perhaps TRBD1 (5 bases). The CDR3 is made up of 14 amino acids. V was pared by 5 bases and J by 4 bases, with 14 bases between.

The sample holds a few counts of this clonotype. The chain employs TRBV3-1 and TRBJ1-2; D not resolved. Germline assignment: CDR1 LGHDT and CDR2 YNNKEL (reference sequence). Between the trimmed V and J ends, which lost 0 bases and 6 bases, there was a span of 2 bases. This CDR3 comprises 11 residues. The CDR3 DNA follows: TGTGCCAGCAGCCAAGAGGATGGCTACACCTTC. Translating it yields CASSQEDGYTF.

Many counts were recorded for this clonotype. The CDR3 region is CADVAEHPGELFF. The CDR3 bases are TGTGCCGACGTGGCAGAACACCCCGGGGAGCTGTTTTTT. The chain couples TRBV7-9 to TRBJ2-2; D not certain. Trimming shortened V by 11 bases and J by 6 bases, and 16 bases separated the two germline ends. The V gene's germline CDR1 is SEHNR and CDR2 FQNEAQ (reference sequence). This CDR3 spans 13 amino acids.

The V gene is TRBV12-3 or TRBV12-4, the J gene TRBJ1-3, with D possibly being TRBD1 (6 bases). V lost 8 bases and J lost 7, with 18 bases in between. The CDR3 is made up of 14 amino acids. DNA for the CDR3: TGTGCCAGCTATGAGGGGGGACGGTCTAACACCATATATTTT. Translation gives CASYEGGRSNTIYF.

This clonotype was observed a few times. The genes are TRBV28 and TRBJ2-3, with 14 bases lining up with TRBD2. The CDR3 totals 17 residues. Germline CDR1 MDHEN, CDR2 SYDVKM. Trimming at V came to 6 bases and at J to 1 base, leaving 6 bases not matched to a gene. The CDR3, as DNA: TGTGCCAGCAGGAAGACTAGCGGGGGGGCGGGCACAGATACGCAGTATTTT. Translation gives CASRKTSGGAGTDTQYF.

This clonotype came up a few times. This sequence joins TRBV20-1 and TRBJ2-1; 14 nucleotides line up with TRBD2. CDR1 is DFQATT and CDR2 is SNEGSKA in the germline V gene (reference sequence). The length of the CDR3 is 16 residues. V was pared by 3 bases and J by 5 bases, with 6 bases of the junction left unmatched. Here the CDR3 reads CSARDRTSGGNNEQFF. In nucleotides, the CDR3 is TGCAGTGCTAGGGACAGGACTAGCGGGGGGAACAATGAGCAGTTCTTC.

Regarding this clonotype: This may stem from a read error, because a much larger clone lies one nucleotide away. The J gene is TRBJ1-2, the V gene TRBV12-3 or TRBV12-4; D unclear. The CDR3 consists of 13 residues. The CDR3: CVSSLTENYGYTF. Here the CDR3 DNA reads TGTGTCAGCAGTTTAACGGAAAACTATGGCTACACCTTC.

J is TRBJ2-1 and V is TRBV18, with 7 bases identical to TRBD1. Germline V gives CDR1 KGHSH, CDR2 LQKENI. This CDR3 region has 15 residues. Trimming took 6 bases from V and 1 from J; bases not matched to a gene: 6. This chain's CDR3 is CASSQTGPSYNEQFF. CDR3 coding DNA: TGTGCCAGCTCGCAGACAGGGCCGTCCTACAATGAGCAGTTCTTC.

There are a few counts of this clonotype. The chain uses TRBV20-1 and TRBJ2-6; no firm D call. The CDR3 has 14 residues. From germline, CDR1 is DFQATT and CDR2 SNEGSKA (reference sequence). With 6 bases removed from V and 0 bases from J, the gap between germline ends came to 9 bases. CDR3 coding DNA: TGCAGTGCCCCCCACCCCTCTGGGGCCAACGTCCTGACTTTC. This gives the protein CSAPHPSGANVLTF.

In its sample, this clonotype was seen a few times. This chain joins TRBV28 and TRBJ1-5, with D possibly being TRBD1 (5 bases). CDR3 length: 13 amino acids. The V gene's germline CDR1 is MDHEN and CDR2 SYDVKM. V was shortened by 5 bases and J by 8 bases, with 13 bases between the two germline ends. CDR3 in amino acids: CASSGTPGEPQHF. CDR3 nucleotide sequence: TGTGCCAGCAGTGGGACGCCTGGGGAGCCCCAGCATTTT. Full variable domain (outside the CDR3, taken from reference TRBV28 and TRBJ1-5): DVKVTQSSRYLVKRTGEKVFLECVQDMDHENMFWYRQDPGLGLRLIYFSYDVKMKEKGDIPEGYSVSREKKERFSLILESASTNQTSMYLCASSGTPGEPQHFGDGTRLSIL.

The chain joins TRBV27 to TRBJ2-1; no clear D. From germline, CDR1 is MNHEY and CDR2 SMNVEV (reference sequence). Trimming stripped 6 bases from V and 2 bases from J, with 17 bases between. The CDR3 extends over 16 amino acids. CDR3 loop: CASRNTYLPPYNEQFF. The CDR3 DNA follows: TGTGCCAGCAGAAACACCTACTTACCTCCCTACAATGAGCAGTTCTTC.